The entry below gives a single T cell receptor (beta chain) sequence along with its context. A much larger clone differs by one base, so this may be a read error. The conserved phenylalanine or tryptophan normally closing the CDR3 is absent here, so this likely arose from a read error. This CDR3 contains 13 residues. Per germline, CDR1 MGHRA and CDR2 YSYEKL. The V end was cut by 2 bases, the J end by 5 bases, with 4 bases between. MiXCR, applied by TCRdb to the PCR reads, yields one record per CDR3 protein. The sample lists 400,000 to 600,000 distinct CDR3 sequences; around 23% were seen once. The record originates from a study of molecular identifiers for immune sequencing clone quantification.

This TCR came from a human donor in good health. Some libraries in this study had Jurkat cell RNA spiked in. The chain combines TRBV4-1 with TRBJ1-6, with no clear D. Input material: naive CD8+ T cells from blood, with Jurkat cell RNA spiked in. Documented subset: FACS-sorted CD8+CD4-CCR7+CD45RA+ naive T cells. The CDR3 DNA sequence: TGCGCCAGCAGCCAACAGGATAATTCACCCCTCCACTAT. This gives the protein CASSQQDNSPLHY.